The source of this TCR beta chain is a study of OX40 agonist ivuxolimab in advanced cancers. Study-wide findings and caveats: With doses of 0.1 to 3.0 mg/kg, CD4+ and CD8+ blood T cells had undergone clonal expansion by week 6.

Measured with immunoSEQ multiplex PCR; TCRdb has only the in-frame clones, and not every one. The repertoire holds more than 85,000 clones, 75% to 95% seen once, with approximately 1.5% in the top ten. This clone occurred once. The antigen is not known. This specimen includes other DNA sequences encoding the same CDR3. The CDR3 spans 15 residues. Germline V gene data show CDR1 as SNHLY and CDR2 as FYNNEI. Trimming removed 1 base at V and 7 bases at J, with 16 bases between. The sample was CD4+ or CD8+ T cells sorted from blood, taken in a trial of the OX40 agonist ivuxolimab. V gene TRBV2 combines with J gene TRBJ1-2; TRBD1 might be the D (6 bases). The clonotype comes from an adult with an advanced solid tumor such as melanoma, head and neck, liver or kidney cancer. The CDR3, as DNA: TGTGCCAGCAGTGAAGGGACATCGGGGGCGGGTGGCTACACCTTC. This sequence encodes CASSEGTSGAGGYTF.